These 14 T cell receptor beta chains were sequenced from one sample in a study of blood T cell repertoires in COVID-19. Repertoires were generated with immunoSEQ multiplex PCR, while TCRdb's copy carries only in-frame clones and drops some. The table shows around 100,000 clones, with approximately 80% occurring only once. The sequenced sample consisted of peripheral blood. The source of these receptors is a woman between 65 and 79 years old with acute or convalescent COVID-19.

The chain uses TRBV24-1 and TRBJ2-3, with unresolved D. From germline, CDR1 is KGHDR and CDR2 SFDVKD. The CDR3 consists of 15 residues. The V gene lost 2 bases and the J gene lost 2 bases, with 10 bases spanning the gap. The CDR3 region is CATSDSAANTDTQYF. The CDR3 DNA is TGTGCCACCAGTGATTCGGCGGCCAACACAGATACGCAGTATTTT.

J is TRBJ2-3 and V is TRBV5-1; D perhaps matches TRBD2 (7 bases). This CDR3 is 15 amino acids long. Per germline, CDR1 SGHRS and CDR2 YFSETQ. Trimming took off 0 bases at V and 2 bases at J, with 10 bases between the two ends. Here the CDR3 DNA reads TGCGCCAGCAGCTTGGAGGGGGGGTCCACAGATACGCAGTATTTT. This translates into CASSLEGGSTDTQYF.

This clone has just a few counts. The genes are TRBV5-4 and TRBJ1-2, with D possibly matching TRBD1 (5 bases). The CDR3 loop spans 15 amino acids. Germline V gives CDR1 SGHNT, CDR2 YYREEE (reference sequence). V lost 2 bases and J 1 base, leaving 12 bases between the germline ends. The CDR3 loop reads CASSFPEQGNYGYTF. CDR3 nucleotide sequence: TGTGCCAGCAGCTTTCCCGAGCAGGGTAACTATGGCTACACCTTC.

The chain combines TRBV9 with TRBJ1-6; perhaps TRBD1 as D (5 bases). The germline V gene encodes CDR1 SGDLS and CDR2 YYNGEE. Trimming removed 4 bases at V and 6 bases at J, with 11 bases between. The CDR3 runs to 14 residues. Written as DNA, the CDR3 is TGTGCCAGCAGCCTCGGGCAGGGTAATTCACCCCTCCACTTT. Protein product: CASSLGQGNSPLHF.

This chain links TRBV7-3 with TRBJ1-6, with 7 nucleotides matching TRBD1. This CDR3 has 14 residues. Germline CDR1 and CDR2: SGHTA and FQGTGA. The ends lost 2 bases at V and 9 bases at J; junction bases unmatched: 4. The CDR3 here is CASSLLGQLSPLHF. The CDR3 DNA is TGTGCCAGCAGCTTATTGGGACAGCTTTCACCCCTCCACTTT.

The rearrangement joins TRBV18 to TRBJ2-3; D gene ambiguous. Trimming cost V 1 base and J 6 bases, with 8 bases left between them. This CDR3 has 13 amino acids. Germline CDR1 and CDR2: KGHSH and LQKENI. The CDR3 reads CASSPHYTDTQYF. CDR3 nucleotides: TGTGCCAGCTCACCACATTACACCGATACGCAGTATTTT.

This sequence joins TRBV2 and TRBJ2-2; D remains unclear. The CDR3 has 13 amino acids. Germline loops: CDR1 SNHLY, CDR2 FYNNEI. Trimming cost V 7 bases and J 0 bases, with 6 bases left between them. CDR3 loop: CASKAANTGELFF. CDR3 sequence (DNA): TGTGCCAGCAAAGCCGCGAACACCGGGGAGCTGTTTTTT.

CDR3 coding DNA: TGTGCCAGTAGTATAAAGACTAGCGGCACAGATACGCAGTATTTT. Encoded protein: CASSIKTSGTDTQYF. The chain recombines TRBV19 with TRBJ2-3; 8 bases map to TRBD2. Germline CDR1 and CDR2: LNHDA and SQIVND (reference sequence). This CDR3 is 15 amino acids long. V shed 2 bases and J 1 base; nucleotides not matched to a gene: 2.

The gene calls are TRBV30 and TRBJ1-1, with 7 nucleotides matching TRBD1. The germline gives CDR1 GTSNPN, CDR2 SVGIG (reference sequence). The V and J ends lost 1 base and 9 bases, in that order; junction bases with no gene match: 8. The CDR3 extends over 13 amino acids. The CDR3: CAWSGGQKSQAFF. The CDR3 DNA reads TGTGCCTGGAGTGGGGGACAGAAGTCCCAAGCTTTCTTT.

The CDR3: CASSLDGGNVQPQHF. The CDR3 region has the DNA TGTGCCAGCAGCTTAGACGGGGGGAACGTTCAGCCCCAGCATTTT. The rearrangement joins TRBV11-2 to TRBJ1-5, with a possible D match to TRBD1 (5 bases). V was shortened by 0 bases and J by 6 bases, with 12 bases between the two germline ends. CDR1 and CDR2 (germline): SGHAT, FQNNGV. The CDR3 is 15 residues long.

The V and J genes are TRBV28 and TRBJ2-5, with 8 bases aligning to TRBD2. The CDR3 spans 14 residues. Germline CDR1 reads MDHEN; CDR2 reads SYDVKM. V lost 7 bases and J lost 2; bases outside the gene matches: 6. The CDR3 DNA is TGTGCCAGCACCCCCGGGGGGGGGCAAGAGACCCAGTACTTC. Its translation is CASTPGGGQETQYF. Based on the CDR3 plus reference TRBV28 and TRBJ2-5, the full variable domain is DVKVTQSSRYLVKRTGEKVFLECVQDMDHENMFWYRQDPGLGLRLIYFSYDVKMKEKGDIPEGYSVSREKKERFSLILESASTNQTSMYLCASTPGGGQETQYFGPGTRLLVL.

CDR3 amino acids: CSASGTGYRYTF. Written as DNA, the CDR3 is TGCAGTGCTAGTGGGACAGGGTATCGCTACACCTTC. The chain is built from TRBV20-1 and TRBJ1-2; 9 bases are a match to TRBD1. The ends lost 3 bases at V and 9 bases at J; junction bases unmatched: 5. The CDR3 totals 12 residues. From germline, CDR1 is DFQATT and CDR2 SNEGSKA (reference sequence).

This chain links TRBV13 with TRBJ2-1; TRBD2 aligns across 8 bases. Per the germline V gene, CDR1 is PRHDT and CDR2 is FYEKMQ (reference sequence). Losses at the gene ends were 3 bases for V and 5 bases for J; bases not matched to a gene: 6. This CDR3 has 15 residues. CDR3 nucleotides: TGTGCCAGCAGCTTCCCCCAGCGGGGGCACAATGAGCAGTTCTTC. It yields the protein CASSFPQRGHNEQFF.

The rearrangement links TRBV19 to TRBJ2-1; 10 positions agree with TRBD2. The germline CDR1 and CDR2 sequences are LNHDA and SQIVND (reference sequence). The CDR3 has 13 amino acids. V trimming: 5 bases; J trimming: 9 bases; junction bases outside the gene matches: 4. CDR3 in amino acids: CASSGTSVGEQFF. CDR3 nucleotide sequence: TGTGCCAGTAGTGGGACTAGCGTGGGTGAGCAGTTCTTC.